These T cell receptor beta chains were read from a single sample in a study of blood T cell repertoires in COVID-19. Sequencing was performed with immunoSEQ multiplex PCR; in TCRdb, only in-frame clones are kept and a portion is missing. The data hold 230,000 or so clones, with about 79% observed a single time. Input material: peripheral blood. These receptors all come from a woman aged 35 to 49 who had recovered from COVID-19. The CDR3 runs from the conserved cysteine through the conserved F or W. Each record gives: J gene, V gene, clone size, D gene, CDR3 DNA, CDR3 protein. The D gene is left open where the match is weak. Size tells how often a clone was seen (once, few, many) or the class of an expanded clone, and some rows leave it out.

TRBJ2-2 TRBV11-3 NA NA TGTGCCAGCAGCTTAGATACTTTCACCGGGGAGCTGTTTTTT CASSLDTFTGELFF
TRBJ2-3 TRBV7-2 NA TRBD2 TGTGCCAGCAGCCTCCGTCTCAGCGGGGGGCAGGTTGATACGCAGTATTTT CASSLRLSGGQVDTQYF
TRBJ2-2 TRBV21-1 NA NA TGTGCCAGCTTAGTGGAGGAGGCCCACACCGGGGAGCTGTTTTTT CASLVEEAHTGELFF
TRBJ1-4 TRBV5-1 NA TRBD1 TGCGCCAGCAGCTTGGACGGGACAGAAACTGAAAAACTGTTTTTT CASSLDGTETEKLFF
TRBJ2-3 TRBV30 NA TRBD2 TGTGCCTGGAGTGGTAGCGGGGACCTCACAGATACGCAGTATTTT CAWSGSGDLTDTQYF
TRBJ1-5 TRBV12-3/TRBV12-4 few NA TGTGCCAGCAGTCTATCCAGGGATCAGCCCCAGCATTTT CASSLSRDQPQHF
TRBJ2-1 TRBV9 NA NA TGTGCCAGCAGCGCTCTGAGGGCCTTCGATGAGCAGTTCTTC CASSALRAFDEQFF
TRBJ1-3 TRBV3-1/TRBV3-2 few NA TGTGCCAGCAGCCAAGTGGCAGGGTTTCTCTCTGGAAACACCATATATTTT CASSQVAGFLSGNTIYF
TRBJ2-7 TRBV6-2/TRBV6-3 NA NA TGTGCCAGCAGTTACAGAGAGGAAGCCGAGCAGTACTTC CASSYREEAEQYF
TRBJ2-4 TRBV6-5 NA NA TGTGCCAGCAGAAAGAATCCCTACGGGGGACCCATTCAGTACTTC CASRKNPYGGPIQYF
TRBJ2-2 TRBV19 NA NA TGTGCCAGTAACATATACACCGGGGAGCTGTTTTTT CASNIYTGELFF
TRBJ1-5 TRBV3-1/TRBV3-2 NA NA TGTGCCAGCAGCCAAGAATTCACAGTTAATCAGCCCCAGCATTTT CASSQEFTVNQPQHF
TRBJ1-3 TRBV5-1 few TRBD1 TGCGCCAGCAGCTTACAGGGGACTGGAAACACCATATATTTT CASSLQGTGNTIYF
TRBJ1-5 TRBV19 NA TRBD1 TGTGCCAGTAGTATGACAGGGATTGGCAATCAGCCCCAGCATTTT CASSMTGIGNQPQHF
TRBJ2-7 TRBV2 NA NA TGTGCCATCAGAAAGACAGAGCTTACACCACAGTACTTC CAIRKTELTPQYF
TRBJ1-6 TRBV7-6 NA TRBD1 TGTGCCAGCAGCTTGACGACAGGGGTTGGCTCACCCCTCCACTTT CASSLTTGVGSPLHF
TRBJ2-7 TRBV4-1 NA NA TGCGCCAGCAGCCACAACAGGGACCGCGAGCAGTACTTC CASSHNRDREQYF
TRBJ2-3 TRBV10-3 NA TRBD2 TGTGCGGCGGCGGGGGGGCAGGTCGATACGCAGTATTTT CAAAGGQVDTQYF